Below are 2 T cell receptor beta chains sequenced from a single sample in a study of graft-versus-host responses after intestinal transplantation. The repertoire was sequenced with immunoSEQ multiplex PCR; TCRdb's copy has only in-frame clones and lacks some. This table holds over 100,000 clones, less than 90% found once. Which antigens these TCRs recognize remains unknown. The sample was unstimulated CD4+ T cells sorted from spleen or lymph node cells, taken before intestinal transplant. All receptors come from a human donor who received an intestinal transplant.

The chain joins TRBV5-1 to TRBJ2-1; 8 bases fit TRBD1. With 7 bases clipped from V and 4 bases from J, the junction kept 7 bases outside the gene matches. Germline V gene lookup returns CDR1 SGHRS and CDR2 YFSETQ. This CDR3 has 14 residues. The chain's CDR3 is CASQDRARYNEQFF. The CDR3, as DNA: TGCGCCAGCCAGGACAGGGCAAGGTACAATGAGCAGTTCTTC.

The CDR3 reads CASSQQQVAEAFF. The CDR3, as DNA: TGTGCCAGCAGCCAACAACAGGTGGCTGAAGCTTTCTTT. J is TRBJ1-1 and V is TRBV4-2; possibly TRBD1 for D (5 bases). The length of the CDR3 is 13 residues. Germline CDR1 LGHNA, CDR2 YNFKEQ. Trimming shortened V by 2 bases and J by 6 bases, and 10 bases separated the two germline ends.